This passage covers 2 T cell receptor beta chains from one sample sequenced in a study of cytomegalovirus exposure and HLA in healthy donors. The PCR made use of 60 Vbeta and 13 Jbeta primers. Clones were read by immunoSEQ multiplex PCR, and TCRdb kept only the in-frame ones, dropping some. The data show 180,000 or so clones, 75% to 85% seen once. The sample consisted of PBMCs. These receptors were collected from a woman aged 50 to 65 in good health and CMV-seropositive.

This clone was seen only a few times. The rearrangement joins TRBV13 to TRBJ1-3; 7 positions agree with TRBD1. CDR1 PRHDT and CDR2 FYEKMQ come from the germline V gene (reference sequence). The V gene end was trimmed by 5 bases and the J gene end by 0 bases; junction bases not matched to a gene: 4. This CDR3 contains 15 residues. DNA of the CDR3: TGTGCCAGCAGCCCGGACAGGAGCTCTGGAAACACCATATATTTT. Its translation is CASSPDRSSGNTIYF.

A single count supports this clone. V gene TRBV2 combines with J gene TRBJ2-1; D is undetermined. This CDR3 is 13 amino acids long. Germline lookup yields CDR1 SNHLY and CDR2 FYNNEI. V lost 1 base to trimming and J lost 7 bases, with 8 bases between them. CDR3 loop: CASSEGQWNEQFF. The DNA for the CDR3 is TGTGCCAGCAGTGAAGGCCAGTGGAATGAGCAGTTCTTC.